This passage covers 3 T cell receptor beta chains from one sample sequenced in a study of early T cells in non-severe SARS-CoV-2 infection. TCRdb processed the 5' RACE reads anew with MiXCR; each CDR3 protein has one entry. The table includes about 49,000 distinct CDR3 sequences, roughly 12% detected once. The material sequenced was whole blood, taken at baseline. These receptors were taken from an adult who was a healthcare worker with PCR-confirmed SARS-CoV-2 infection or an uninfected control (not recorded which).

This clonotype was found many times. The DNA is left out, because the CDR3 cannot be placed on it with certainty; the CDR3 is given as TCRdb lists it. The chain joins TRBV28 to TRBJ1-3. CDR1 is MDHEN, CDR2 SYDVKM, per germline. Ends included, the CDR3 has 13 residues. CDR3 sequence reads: CASSFGSGNTIYF.

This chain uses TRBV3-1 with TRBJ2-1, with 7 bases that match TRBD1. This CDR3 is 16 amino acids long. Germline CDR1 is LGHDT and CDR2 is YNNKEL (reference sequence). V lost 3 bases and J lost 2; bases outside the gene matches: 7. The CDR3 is CASSQSDRVTYNEQFF. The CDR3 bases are TGTGCCAGCAGCCAGTCAGACAGGGTGACCTACAATGAGCAGTTCTTC.

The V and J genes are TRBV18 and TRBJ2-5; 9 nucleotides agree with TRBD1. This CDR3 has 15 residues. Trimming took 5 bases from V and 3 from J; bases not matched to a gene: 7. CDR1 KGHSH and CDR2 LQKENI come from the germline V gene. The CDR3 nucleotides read TGTGCCAGCTCAACCGACAGGGGGAAGGAAGAGACCCAGTACTTC. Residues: CASSTDRGKEETQYF.